Listed below are T cell receptor beta chains from one sample, sequenced in a study of shared clonotypes between healthy human individuals. Sequencing used immunoSEQ multiplex PCR; TCRdb keeps in-frame clones, though not all of them. The data show more than 2 million clones, roughly 95% seen once. The sequenced material came from naive CD8+ T cells from PBMCs. The receptors were gathered from a man in his late teens or twenties in good health. Some clones in this sample may be carry-over from other donors' samples. Each CDR3 is given with its conserved first and last residue.

J gene | V gene | CDR3 protein
TRBJ1-5 | TRBV7-9 | CASSPDSSNQPQHF
TRBJ2-5 | TRBV5-1 | CASSPGLAVLQETQYF
TRBJ2-3 | TRBV11-2 | CASSLEGGRLYF
TRBJ2-1 | TRBV29-1 | CSVESGRAGYNEQFF
TRBJ2-3 | TRBV15 | CATSRGTSAGIDTQYF
TRBJ2-7 | TRBV4-1 | CASSPREGAYSYEQYF
TRBJ2-7 | TRBV7-9 | CASSNPGLAGPEQYF
TRBJ2-7 | TRBV27 | CASSLTGSGTYEQYF
TRBJ2-7 | TRBV4-1 | CASSQTTYEQYF
TRBJ2-1 | TRBV7-6 | CASSRDSGRSHNEQFF
TRBJ1-1 | TRBV10-3 | CAISDVDQNTEAFF
TRBJ2-2 | TRBV2 | CASSDGGIGELFF
TRBJ1-5 | TRBV7-8 | CASSHRKTGGGGDQPQHF
TRBJ2-7 | TRBV19 | CASSARQGINEQYF
TRBJ2-3 | TRBV21-1 | CASNESDTQYF
TRBJ2-7 | TRBV4-3 | CASSQDRFGRALDEQYF
TRBJ2-5 | TRBV4-1 | CASSQSRDGEQETQYF
TRBJ1-4 | TRBV7-9 | CASSSQGWEEKLFF
TRBJ2-2 | TRBV28 | CASSPWGGNTGELFF
TRBJ2-1 | TRBV7-9 | CASSEDGSGQFF
TRBJ2-7 | TRBV7-8 | CASSPRRTGERYYEQYF
TRBJ2-2 | TRBV6-5 | CASSYSGGTGELFF
TRBJ2-7 | TRBV4-2 | CASSPPTGIPNEQYF
TRBJ2-7 | TRBV5-4 | CASSLTLGSYEQYF
TRBJ2-3 | TRBV7-8 | CASSLLLGLADTDTQYF
TRBJ1-1 | TRBV7-3 | CASSSTGFSTEAFF
TRBJ2-5 | TRBV19 | CASSIEVSLRETQYF